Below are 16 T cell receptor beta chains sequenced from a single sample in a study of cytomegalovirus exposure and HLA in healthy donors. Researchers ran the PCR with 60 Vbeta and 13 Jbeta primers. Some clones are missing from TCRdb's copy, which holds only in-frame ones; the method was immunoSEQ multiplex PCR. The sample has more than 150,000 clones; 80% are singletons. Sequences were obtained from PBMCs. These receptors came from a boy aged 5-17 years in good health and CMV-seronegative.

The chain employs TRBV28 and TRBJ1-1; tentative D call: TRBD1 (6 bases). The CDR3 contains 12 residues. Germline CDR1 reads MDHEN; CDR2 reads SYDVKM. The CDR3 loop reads CRSSRGATEAFF. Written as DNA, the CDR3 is TGTCGCTCATCCCGGGGGGCGACTGAAGCTTTCTTT.

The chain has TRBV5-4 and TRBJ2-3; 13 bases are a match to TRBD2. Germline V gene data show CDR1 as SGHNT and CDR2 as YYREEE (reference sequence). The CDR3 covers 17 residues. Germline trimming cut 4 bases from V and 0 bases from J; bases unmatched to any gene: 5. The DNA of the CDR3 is TGTGCCAGCAGCAAACTAGCGGGAGGGCCCAGCACAGATACGCAGTATTTT. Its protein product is CASSKLAGGPSTDTQYF.

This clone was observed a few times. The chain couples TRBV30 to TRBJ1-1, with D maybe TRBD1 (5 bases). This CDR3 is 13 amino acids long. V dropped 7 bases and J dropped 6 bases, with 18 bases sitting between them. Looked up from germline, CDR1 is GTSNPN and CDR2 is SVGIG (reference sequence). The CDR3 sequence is CAYKIGGLAEAFF. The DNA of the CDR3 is TGTGCCTATAAAATCGGGGGTTTGGCTGAAGCTTTCTTT.

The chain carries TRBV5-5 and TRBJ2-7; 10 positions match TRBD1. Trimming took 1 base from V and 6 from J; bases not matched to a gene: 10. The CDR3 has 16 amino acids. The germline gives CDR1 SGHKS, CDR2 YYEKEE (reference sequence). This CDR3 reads CASSLPVRDRGSEQYF. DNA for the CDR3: TGTGCCAGCAGCTTGCCCGTTAGGGACAGGGGTTCCGAGCAGTACTTC.

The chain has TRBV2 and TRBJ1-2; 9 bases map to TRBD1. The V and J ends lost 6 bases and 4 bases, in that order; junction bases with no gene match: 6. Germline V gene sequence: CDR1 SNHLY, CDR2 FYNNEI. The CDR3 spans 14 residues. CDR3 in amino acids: CASRGTGWGYGYTF. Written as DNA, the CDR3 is TGTGCCAGCAGGGGGACAGGGTGGGGCTATGGCTACACCTTC.

This CDR3 is CASSPGGAHEPGNTIYF. The CDR3 bases are TGTGCCAGCAGCCCAGGAGGGGCCCACGAGCCTGGAAACACCATATATTTT. The chain employs TRBV9 and TRBJ1-3; TRBD1 might be the D (5 bases). The CDR3 is 17 residues long. With 4 bases removed from V and 2 bases from J, the gap between germline ends came to 19 bases. Germline CDR1 is SGDLS and CDR2 is YYNGEE.

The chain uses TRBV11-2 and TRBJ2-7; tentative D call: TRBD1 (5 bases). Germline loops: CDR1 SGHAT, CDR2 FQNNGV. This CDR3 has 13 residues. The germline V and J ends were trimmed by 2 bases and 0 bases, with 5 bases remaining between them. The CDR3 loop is CASSLRGSYEQYF. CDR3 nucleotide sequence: TGTGCCAGCAGCTTAAGGGGCTCCTACGAGCAGTACTTC.

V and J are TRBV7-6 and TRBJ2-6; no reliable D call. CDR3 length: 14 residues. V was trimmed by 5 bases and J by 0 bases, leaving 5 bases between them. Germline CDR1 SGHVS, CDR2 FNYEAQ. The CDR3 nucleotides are TGTGCCAGCAGCCCGTCCTCTGGGGCCAACGTCCTGACTTTC. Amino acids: CASSPSSGANVLTF.

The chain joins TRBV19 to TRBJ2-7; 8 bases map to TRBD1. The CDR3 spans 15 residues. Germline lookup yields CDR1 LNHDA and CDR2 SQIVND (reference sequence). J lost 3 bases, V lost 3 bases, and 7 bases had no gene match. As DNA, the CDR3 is TGTGCCAGTAGTATTATCCGGGACAGGCTCTACGAGCAGTACTTC. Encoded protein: CASSIIRDRLYEQYF.

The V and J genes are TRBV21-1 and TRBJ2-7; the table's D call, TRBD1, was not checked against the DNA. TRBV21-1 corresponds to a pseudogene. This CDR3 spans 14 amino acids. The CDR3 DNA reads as TGTGCCAGCAGCAAAACCCAGGGTGGCCACGAGCAGTACTTC. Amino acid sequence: CASSKTQGGHEQYF.

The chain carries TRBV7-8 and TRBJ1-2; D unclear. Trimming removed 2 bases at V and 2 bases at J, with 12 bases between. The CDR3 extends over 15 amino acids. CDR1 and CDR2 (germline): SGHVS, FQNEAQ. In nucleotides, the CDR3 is TGTGCCAGCAGCTTATCGGCAGGCCTCAACTATGGCTACACCTTC. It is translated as CASSLSAGLNYGYTF.

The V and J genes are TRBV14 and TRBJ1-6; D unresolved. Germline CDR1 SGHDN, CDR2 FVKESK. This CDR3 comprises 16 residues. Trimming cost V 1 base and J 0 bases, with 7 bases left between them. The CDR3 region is CASSQGPSSYNSPLHF. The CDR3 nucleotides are TGTGCCAGCAGCCAAGGTCCCAGCTCCTATAATTCACCCCTCCACTTT.

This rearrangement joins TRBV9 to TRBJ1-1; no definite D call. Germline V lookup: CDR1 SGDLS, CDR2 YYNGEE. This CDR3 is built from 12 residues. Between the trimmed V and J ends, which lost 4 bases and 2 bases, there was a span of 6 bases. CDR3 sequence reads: CASSRTNTEAFF. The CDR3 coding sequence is TGTGCCAGCAGCAGGACTAACACTGAAGCTTTCTTT. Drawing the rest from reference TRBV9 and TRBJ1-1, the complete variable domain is DSGVTQTPKHLITATGQRVTLRCSPRSGDLSVYWYQQSLDQGLQFLIQYYNGEERAKGNILERFSAQQFPDLHSELNLSSLELGDSALYFCASSRTNTEAFFGQGTRLTVV.

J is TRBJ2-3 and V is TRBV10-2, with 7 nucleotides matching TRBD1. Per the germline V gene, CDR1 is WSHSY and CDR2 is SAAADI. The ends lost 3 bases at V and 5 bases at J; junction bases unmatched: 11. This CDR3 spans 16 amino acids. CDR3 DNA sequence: TGCGCCAGCAGTGACCCGAACAGGGGCCTAGGAGATACGCAGTATTTT. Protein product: CASSDPNRGLGDTQYF.

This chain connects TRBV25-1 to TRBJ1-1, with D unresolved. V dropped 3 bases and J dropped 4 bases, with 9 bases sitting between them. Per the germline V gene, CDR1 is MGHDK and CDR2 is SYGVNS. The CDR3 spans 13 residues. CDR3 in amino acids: CASSEESGTEAFF. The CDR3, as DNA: TGTGCCAGCAGTGAGGAGTCGGGCACTGAAGCTTTCTTT.

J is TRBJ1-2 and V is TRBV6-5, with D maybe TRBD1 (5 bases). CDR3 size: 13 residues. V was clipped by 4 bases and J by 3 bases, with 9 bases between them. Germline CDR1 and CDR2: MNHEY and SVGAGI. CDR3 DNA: TGTGCCAGCAGTTTCAGGGTACACTATGGCTACACCTTC. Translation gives CASSFRVHYGYTF.